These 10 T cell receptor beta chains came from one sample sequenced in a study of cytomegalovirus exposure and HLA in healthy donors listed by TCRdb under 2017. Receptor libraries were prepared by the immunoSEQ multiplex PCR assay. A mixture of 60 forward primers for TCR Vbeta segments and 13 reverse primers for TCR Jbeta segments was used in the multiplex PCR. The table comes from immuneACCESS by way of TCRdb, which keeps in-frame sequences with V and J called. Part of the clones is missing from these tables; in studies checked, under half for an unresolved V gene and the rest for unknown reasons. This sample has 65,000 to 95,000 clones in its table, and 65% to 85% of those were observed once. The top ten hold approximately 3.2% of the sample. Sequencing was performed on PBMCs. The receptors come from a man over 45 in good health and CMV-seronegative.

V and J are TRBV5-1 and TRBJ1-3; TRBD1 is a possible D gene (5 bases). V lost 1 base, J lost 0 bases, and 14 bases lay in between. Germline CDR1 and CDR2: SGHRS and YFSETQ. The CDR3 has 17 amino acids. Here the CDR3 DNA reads TGCGCCAGCAGCTTGCTCTCTCCCAGGGACTCTGGAAACACCATATATTTT. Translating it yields CASSLLSPRDSGNTIYF.

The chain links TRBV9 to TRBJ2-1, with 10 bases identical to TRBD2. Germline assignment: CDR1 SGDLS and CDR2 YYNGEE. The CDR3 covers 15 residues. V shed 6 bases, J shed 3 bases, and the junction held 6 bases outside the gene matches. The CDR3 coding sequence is TGTGCCAGCACCCGGGCTAGCGGGGGCTACAATGAGCAGTTCTTC. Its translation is CASTRASGGYNEQFF.

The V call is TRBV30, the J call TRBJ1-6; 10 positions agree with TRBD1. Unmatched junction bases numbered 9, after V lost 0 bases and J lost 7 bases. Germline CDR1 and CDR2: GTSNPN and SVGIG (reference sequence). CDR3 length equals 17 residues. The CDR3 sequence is CAWSVQRGGQGNSPLHF. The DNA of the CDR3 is TGTGCCTGGAGTGTCCAAAGAGGGGGACAGGGGAATTCACCCCTCCACTTT.

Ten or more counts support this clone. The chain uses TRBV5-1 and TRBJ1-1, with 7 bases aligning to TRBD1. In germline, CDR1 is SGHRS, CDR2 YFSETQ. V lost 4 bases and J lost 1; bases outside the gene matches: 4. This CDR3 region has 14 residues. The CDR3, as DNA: TGCGCCAGCAGCGGGGGGACAGCGAACACTGAAGCTTTCTTT. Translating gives CASSGGTANTEAFF.

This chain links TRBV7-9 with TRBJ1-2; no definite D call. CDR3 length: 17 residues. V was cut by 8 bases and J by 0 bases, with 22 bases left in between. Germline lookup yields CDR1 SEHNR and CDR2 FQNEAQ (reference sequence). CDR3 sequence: CASGSPGGGASNYGYTF. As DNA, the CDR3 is TGTGCCAGCGGCTCACCAGGAGGCGGCGCTTCTAACTATGGCTACACCTTC.

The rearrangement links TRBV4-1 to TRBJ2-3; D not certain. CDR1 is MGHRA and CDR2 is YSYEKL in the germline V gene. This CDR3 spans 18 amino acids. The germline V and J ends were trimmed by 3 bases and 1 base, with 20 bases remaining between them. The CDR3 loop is CASSHPMWSEGGTDTQYF. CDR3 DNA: TGCGCCAGCAGCCACCCTATGTGGAGCGAAGGAGGCACAGATACGCAGTATTTT.

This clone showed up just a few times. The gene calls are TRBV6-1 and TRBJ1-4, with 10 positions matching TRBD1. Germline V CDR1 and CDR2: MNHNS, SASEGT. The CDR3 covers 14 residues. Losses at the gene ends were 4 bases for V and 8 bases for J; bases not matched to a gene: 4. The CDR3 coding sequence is TGTGCCAGCAGTGTTGGGACAGGGGTCGAAAAACTGTTTTTT. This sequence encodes CASSVGTGVEKLFF.

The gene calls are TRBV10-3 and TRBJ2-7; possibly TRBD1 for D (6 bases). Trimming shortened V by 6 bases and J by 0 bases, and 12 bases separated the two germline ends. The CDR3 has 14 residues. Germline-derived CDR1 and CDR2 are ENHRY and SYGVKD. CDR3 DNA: TGTGCCATCAGGCCGGACAGTGTCTCCTACGAGCAGTACTTC. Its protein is CAIRPDSVSYEQYF.

The chain's CDR3 is CASSLGTGNTEAFF. The CDR3 bases are TGCGCCAGCAGCCTTGGGACAGGGAACACTGAAGCTTTCTTT. The rearrangement joins TRBV5-1 to TRBJ1-1, with TRBD1 identical over 8 bases. V shed 4 bases, J shed 1 base, and the junction held 3 bases outside the gene matches. This CDR3 spans 14 amino acids. Per the germline V gene, CDR1 is SGHRS and CDR2 is YFSETQ.

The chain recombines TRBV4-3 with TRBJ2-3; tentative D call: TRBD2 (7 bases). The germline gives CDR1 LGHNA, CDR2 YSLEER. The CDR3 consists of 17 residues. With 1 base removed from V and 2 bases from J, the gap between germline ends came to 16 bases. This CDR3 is CASSQGGGVFITDTQYF. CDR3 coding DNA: TGCGCCAGCAGCCAAGGGGGGGGCGTATTCATCACAGATACGCAGTATTTT.